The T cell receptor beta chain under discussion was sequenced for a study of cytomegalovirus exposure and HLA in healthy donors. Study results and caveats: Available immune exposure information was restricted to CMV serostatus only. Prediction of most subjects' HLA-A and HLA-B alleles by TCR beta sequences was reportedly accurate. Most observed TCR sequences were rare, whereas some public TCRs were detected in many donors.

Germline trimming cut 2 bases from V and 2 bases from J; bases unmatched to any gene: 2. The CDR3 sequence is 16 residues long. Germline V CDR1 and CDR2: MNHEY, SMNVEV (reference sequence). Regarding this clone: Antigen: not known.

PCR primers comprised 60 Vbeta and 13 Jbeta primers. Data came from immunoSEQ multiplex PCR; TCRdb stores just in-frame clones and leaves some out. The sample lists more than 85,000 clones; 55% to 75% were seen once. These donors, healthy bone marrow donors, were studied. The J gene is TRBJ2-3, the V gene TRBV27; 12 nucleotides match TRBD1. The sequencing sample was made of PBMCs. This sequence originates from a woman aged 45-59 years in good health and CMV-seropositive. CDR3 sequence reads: CASSLGTGGITDTQYF. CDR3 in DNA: TGTGCCAGCAGTTTAGGGACAGGGGGCATCACAGATACGCAGTATTTT.